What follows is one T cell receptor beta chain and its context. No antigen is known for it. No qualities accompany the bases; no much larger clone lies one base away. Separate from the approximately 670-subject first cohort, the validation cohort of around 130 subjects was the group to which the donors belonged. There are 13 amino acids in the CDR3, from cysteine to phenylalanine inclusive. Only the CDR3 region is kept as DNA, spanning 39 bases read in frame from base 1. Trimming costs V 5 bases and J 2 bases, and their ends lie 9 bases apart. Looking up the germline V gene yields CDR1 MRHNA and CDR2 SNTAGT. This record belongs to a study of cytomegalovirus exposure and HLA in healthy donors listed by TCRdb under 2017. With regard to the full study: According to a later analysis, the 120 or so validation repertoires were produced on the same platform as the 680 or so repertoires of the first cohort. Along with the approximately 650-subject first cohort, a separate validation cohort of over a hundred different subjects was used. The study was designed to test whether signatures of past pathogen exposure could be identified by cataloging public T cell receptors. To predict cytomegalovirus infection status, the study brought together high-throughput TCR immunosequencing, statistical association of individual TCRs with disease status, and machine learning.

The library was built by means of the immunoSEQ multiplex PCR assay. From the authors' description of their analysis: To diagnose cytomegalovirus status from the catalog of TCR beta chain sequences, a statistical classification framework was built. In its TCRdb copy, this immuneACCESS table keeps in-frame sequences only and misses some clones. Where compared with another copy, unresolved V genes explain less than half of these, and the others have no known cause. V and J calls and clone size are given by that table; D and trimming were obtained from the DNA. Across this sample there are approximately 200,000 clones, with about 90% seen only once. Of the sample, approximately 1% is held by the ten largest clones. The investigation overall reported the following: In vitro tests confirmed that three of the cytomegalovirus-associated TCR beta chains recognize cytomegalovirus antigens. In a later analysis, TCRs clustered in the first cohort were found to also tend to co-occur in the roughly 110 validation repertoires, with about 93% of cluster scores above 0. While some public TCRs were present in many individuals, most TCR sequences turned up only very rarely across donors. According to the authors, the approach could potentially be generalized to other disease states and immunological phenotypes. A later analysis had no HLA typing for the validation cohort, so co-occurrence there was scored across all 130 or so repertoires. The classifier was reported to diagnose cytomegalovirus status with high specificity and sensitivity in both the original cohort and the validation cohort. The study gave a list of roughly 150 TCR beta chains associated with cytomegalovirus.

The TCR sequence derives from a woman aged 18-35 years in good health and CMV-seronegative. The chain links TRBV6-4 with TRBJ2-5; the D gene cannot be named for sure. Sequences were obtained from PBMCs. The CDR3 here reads CASSQVPQETQYF. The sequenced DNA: TGTGCCAGCAGTCAGGTGCCGCAAGAGACCCAGTACTTC.